These 22 T cell receptor beta chains share one sample of origin, sequenced in a study of OX40 agonist ivuxolimab in advanced cancers. Some clones are missing from TCRdb's copy, which holds only in-frame ones; the method was immunoSEQ multiplex PCR. The sample includes tens of thousands of clones, about 89% of them seen just once. The material was CD4+ or CD8+ T cells sorted from blood, obtained in a trial of the OX40 agonist ivuxolimab. The source of these receptors is an adult with an advanced solid tumor such as melanoma, head and neck, liver or kidney cancer.

This rearrangement joins TRBV28 to TRBJ2-7, with D perhaps matching TRBD2 (6 bases). The V end lost 2 bases, the J end lost 3 bases, and 8 bases lay between the germline ends. CDR3 length: 13 amino acids. The V gene's germline CDR1 is MDHEN and CDR2 SYDVKM. The CDR3: CASSLAGNYEQYF. CDR3 bases: TGTGCCAGCAGTTTAGCGGGGAACTACGAGCAGTACTTC.

In this sample, this clone turned up once. The chain combines TRBV5-8 with TRBJ2-3, with D hard to call. Germline lookup yields CDR1 SGHTS and CDR2 YDEGEE. The V and J ends lost 3 bases and 1 base respectively, with 9 bases between them. The CDR3 runs to 14 residues. Here the CDR3 reads CASSSWTGTDTQYF. In DNA, the CDR3 is TGTGCCAGCAGCTCTTGGACCGGCACAGATACGCAGTATTTT.

The genes are TRBV19 and TRBJ1-3; tentative D call: TRBD1 (5 bases). V dropped 4 bases and J dropped 2 bases, with 9 bases sitting between them. This CDR3 is built from 14 residues. Germline CDR1 is LNHDA and CDR2 is SQIVND (reference sequence). The CDR3 protein is CASSTGLAGNTIYF. CDR3 nucleotides: TGTGCCAGTAGTACGGGGCTCGCTGGAAACACCATATATTTT.

Details on this clone: This same CDR3 is encoded by further DNA sequences in the sample. The chain links TRBV28 to TRBJ1-5, with 7 bases identical to TRBD1. The junction had 5 bases not matched to a gene; V was cut back by 7 bases and J by 2 bases. Germline CDR1 is MDHEN and CDR2 is SYDVKM. The CDR3 has 14 amino acids. The CDR3 spells CASTLGGGNQPQHF. In nucleotides, the CDR3 is TGTGCCAGCACCCTAGGGGGCGGCAATCAGCCCCAGCATTTT.

The genes are TRBV7-9 and TRBJ2-5, with 10 nucleotides matching TRBD1. The CDR3 totals 17 residues. Trimming at V came to 6 bases and at J to 2 bases, leaving 12 bases not matched to a gene. CDR1 is SEHNR, CDR2 FQNEAQ, per germline (reference sequence). The CDR3, as DNA: TGTGCCAGCAGTCCCGGGGTGGACAGGGGGACACAAGAGACCCAGTACTTC. This gives the protein CASSPGVDRGTQETQYF.

The V and J genes are TRBV7-3 and TRBJ1-5, with unresolved D. Per germline, CDR1 SGHTA and CDR2 FQGTGA. V lost 3 bases and J 0 bases, leaving 3 bases between the germline ends. The CDR3 has 13 amino acids. CDR3 sequence: CASSLDSNQPQHF. CDR3 in DNA: TGTGCCAGCAGCTTGGATAGCAATCAGCCCCAGCATTTT.

V and J are TRBV10-1 and TRBJ2-1; 7 positions match TRBD2. With V trimmed by 11 bases and J by 4 bases, 17 bases remained unmatched. Germline CDR1 reads WNHNN; CDR2 reads SYGVQD (reference sequence). The CDR3 is 16 residues long. CDR3 DNA sequence: TGCGCCTCTAGTCGAGCTAGCGGTGTGGGGTACAATGAGCAGTTCTTC. This codes for CASSRASGVGYNEQFF.

The chain has TRBV28 and TRBJ1-2, with D hard to call. The CDR3 is made up of 14 amino acids. Trimming cost V 8 bases and J 1 base, with 14 bases left between them. Germline-derived CDR1 and CDR2 are MDHEN and SYDVKM. CDR3 in amino acids: CASRTGSLNYGYTF. Here the CDR3 DNA reads TGTGCCAGCCGGACGGGCAGCCTTAACTATGGCTACACCTTC.

V and J are TRBV28 and TRBJ1-5; D ambiguous. CDR3 length: 12 amino acids. V was pared by 6 bases and J by 0 bases, with 3 bases between. Looked up from germline, CDR1 is MDHEN and CDR2 is SYDVKM. CDR3 sequence: CASRDSNQPQHF. Written as DNA, the CDR3 is TGTGCCAGCAGGGATAGCAATCAGCCCCAGCATTTT.

This clone appeared once. The chain couples TRBV6-6 to TRBJ1-1, with D hard to call. The CDR3 loop spans 14 amino acids. Trimming pared 2 bases from V and 4 bases from J, leaving 11 bases between. The germline gives CDR1 MNHNY, CDR2 SVGAGI (reference sequence). The CDR3 loop is CASSYEGWRTEAFF. In nucleotides, the CDR3 is TGTGCCAGCAGTTACGAGGGTTGGCGCACTGAAGCTTTCTTT.

This chain links TRBV5-4 with TRBJ1-1; D is possibly TRBD1 (5 bases). Per the germline V gene, CDR1 is SGHNT and CDR2 is YYREEE (reference sequence). Trimming pared 5 bases from V and 1 base from J, leaving 9 bases between. There are 13 residues in the CDR3. For the CDR3, the DNA is TGTGCCAGCAGTTGGGGCCCGAACACTGAAGCTTTCTTT. Amino acid sequence: CASSWGPNTEAFF.

The J gene is TRBJ1-2, the V gene TRBV7-9; D not resolved. Germline V CDR1 and CDR2: SEHNR, FQNEAQ (reference sequence). Trimming removed 1 base at V and 5 bases at J, with 8 bases between. There are 13 residues in the CDR3. Here the CDR3 reads CASSLGAAYGYTF. The CDR3 region has the DNA TGTGCCAGCAGCTTAGGGGCGGCTTATGGCTACACCTTC.

The chain couples TRBV28 to TRBJ2-7, with D uncertain. The V and J ends lost 4 bases and 5 bases respectively, with 12 bases between them. Germline V gene sequence: CDR1 MDHEN, CDR2 SYDVKM. There are 13 residues in the CDR3. The CDR3 protein is CASSSTGKDEQYF. The CDR3 DNA reads as TGTGCCAGCAGTTCCACTGGAAAGGACGAGCAGTACTTC.

This chain connects TRBV5-1 to TRBJ2-7, with D possibly TRBD2 on 6 matching bases. This CDR3 is 13 amino acids long. CDR1 SGHRS and CDR2 YFSETQ come from the germline V gene. V was shortened by 4 bases and J by 9 bases, with 17 bases between the two germline ends. CDR3 sequence: CASSRDSQSGQYF. CDR3 nucleotide sequence: TGCGCCAGCAGCCGGGACTCCCAAAGCGGGCAGTACTTC.

The chain carries TRBV5-4 and TRBJ2-5; no clear D gene. This CDR3 has 14 amino acids. Germline V gene lookup returns CDR1 SGHNT and CDR2 YYREEE (reference sequence). The ends were cut back, 4 bases at V and 1 base at J, with 11 bases in the middle. CDR3 in DNA: TGTGCCAGCAGCCCAGATCTAGTCCAAGAGACCCAGTACTTC. Residues: CASSPDLVQETQYF.

In this sample, this clone turned up a few times. V is TRBV19 and J is TRBJ1-5; a weak D match, TRBD1 (5 bases). The length of the CDR3 is 13 residues. Trimming shortened V by 6 bases and J by 2 bases, and 8 bases separated the two germline ends. CDR1 LNHDA and CDR2 SQIVND come from the germline V gene (reference sequence). CDR3 loop: CASSQTGNQPQHF. The CDR3 bases are TGTGCCAGTAGCCAGACAGGCAATCAGCCCCAGCATTTT.

The genes are TRBV19 and TRBJ2-4; TRBD1 might be the D (5 bases). V was shortened by 7 bases and J by 1 base, with 14 bases between the two germline ends. CDR3 size: 15 residues. The germline V gene has CDR1 LNHDA and CDR2 SQIVND (reference sequence). CDR3 loop: CASTQTTDAKNIQYF. The CDR3, as DNA: TGTGCCAGTACCCAAACGACAGATGCCAAAAACATTCAGTACTTC.

This chain uses TRBV7-2 with TRBJ2-3; possible D gene TRBD1, 5 bases. V was trimmed by 4 bases and J by 0 bases, leaving 11 bases between them. The germline V gene encodes CDR1 SGHTA and CDR2 FQGNSA. The CDR3 totals 15 residues. The CDR3 sequence is CASSSYRWSTDTQYF. The DNA for the CDR3 is TGTGCCAGCAGCTCTTACAGGTGGAGCACAGATACGCAGTATTTT.

This clone was picked up one time. The rearrangement uses TRBV15 and TRBJ1-4; D is ambiguous. This CDR3 has 14 amino acids. In germline, CDR1 is LNHNV, CDR2 YYDKDF (reference sequence). V lost 0 bases to trimming and J lost 7 bases, with 9 bases between them. This chain's CDR3 is CATSRDEYSEKLFF. The CDR3 region has the DNA TGTGCCACCAGCAGAGATGAATACAGTGAAAAACTGTTTTTT.

The V and J genes are TRBV6-1 and TRBJ2-3; 10 bases are shared with TRBD2. Germline V lookup: CDR1 MNHNS, CDR2 SASEGT. Trimming cost V 4 bases and J 1 base; bases outside gene matches: 2. CDR3 length: 15 residues. The CDR3 reads CASSGLAGGTDTQYF. CDR3 DNA sequence: TGTGCCAGCAGTGGGCTAGCGGGGGGCACAGATACGCAGTATTTT.

V gene TRBV30 combines with J gene TRBJ2-1, with a weak D call TRBD1 (6 bases). CDR1 and CDR2 (germline): GTSNPN, SVGIG (reference sequence). Trimming pared 3 bases from V and 4 bases from J, leaving 16 bases between. The CDR3 length is 15 residues. As DNA, the CDR3 is TGTGCCTGGAGCCCGGGACAACAGAGGTACAATGAGCAGTTCTTC. As protein: CAWSPGQQRYNEQFF.

The genes are TRBV28 and TRBJ1-5; a possible D gene is TRBD1 (5 bases). This CDR3 is 18 amino acids long. The V end was cut by 6 bases, the J end by 0 bases, with 21 bases between. Germline CDR1 and CDR2: MDHEN and SYDVKM. In DNA form, the CDR3 reads TGTGCCAGCAGCCTGACAGATTCCGAATATTATAGCAATCAGCCCCAGCATTTT. Amino acid sequence: CASSLTDSEYYSNQPQHF.